The sequence of this TCR beta chain was determined in a study of T cells in Graves' hyperthyroidism and ophthalmopathy. Findings of the study overall: Peripheral blood also featured most of the thyroid clonotypes expanded above 0.001.

Diagnosing involved the use of clinical symptoms, serum thyroxine and TRAb, thyroid ultrasound and orbital computed tomography. From 8.5 to 10 ml of fresh peripheral blood, PBMCs were isolated. Amplification of TCR beta CDR3 regions used RNA as the template. TCR CDR3 underwent first-round RT-PCR with the HTBI primer set. MiXCR was run by TCRdb on the multiplex PCR reads, yielding one entry per CDR3 protein. The sample holds approximately 380,000 distinct CDR3 sequences, around an eighth seen once. The CDR3 covers 14 residues. Trimming left V 0 bases short and J 0 bases short, with 4 bases between. CDR1 is MGHRA, CDR2 YSYEKL, per germline. This clonotype was picked up many times. The target antigen is unknown.

The sequenced material came from blood. This rearrangement joins TRBV4-1 to TRBJ2-3; D ambiguous. This TCR came from a man aged 50-60 years with Graves' ophthalmopathy. The CDR3 reads CASSQDSSTDTQYF. DNA of the CDR3: TGCGCCAGCAGCCAAGATTCTAGCACAGATACGCAGTATTTT.